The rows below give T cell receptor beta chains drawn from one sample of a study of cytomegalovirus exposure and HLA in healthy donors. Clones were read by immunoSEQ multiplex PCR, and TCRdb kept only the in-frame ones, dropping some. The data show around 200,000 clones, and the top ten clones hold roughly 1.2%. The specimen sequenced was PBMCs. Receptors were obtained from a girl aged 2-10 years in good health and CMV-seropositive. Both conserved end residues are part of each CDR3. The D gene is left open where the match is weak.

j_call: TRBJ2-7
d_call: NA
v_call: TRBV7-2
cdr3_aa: CASKLQVTYEQYF
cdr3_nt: TGTGCCAGCAAGTTACAGGTGACCTACGAGCAGTACTTC

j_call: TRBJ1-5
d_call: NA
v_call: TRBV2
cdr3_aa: CASRTDSRYQPQHF
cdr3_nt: TGTGCCAGCAGGACGGACAGTAGATATCAGCCCCAGCATTTT

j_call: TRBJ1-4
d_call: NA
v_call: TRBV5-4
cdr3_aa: CASSFPAQGEKLFF
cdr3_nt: TGTGCCAGCAGCTTCCCCGCCCAGGGTGAAAAACTGTTTTTT

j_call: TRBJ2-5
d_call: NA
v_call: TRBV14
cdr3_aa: CASSPRESLETQYF
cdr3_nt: TGTGCCAGCAGCCCTCGGGAAAGCCTGGAGACCCAGTACTTC

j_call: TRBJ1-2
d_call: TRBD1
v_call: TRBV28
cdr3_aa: CASSLQGADGYTF
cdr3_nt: TGTGCCAGCAGTTTACAGGGGGCTGATGGCTACACCTTC

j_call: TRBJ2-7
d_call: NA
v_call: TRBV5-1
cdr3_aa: CASSLGLGEQYF
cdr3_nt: TGCGCCAGCAGCTTGGGGCTCGGGGAGCAGTACTTC

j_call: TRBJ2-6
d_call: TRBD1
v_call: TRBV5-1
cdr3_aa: CASSPTGAGANVLTF
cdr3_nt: TGCGCCAGCAGCCCAACAGGGGCTGGGGCCAACGTCCTGACTTTC

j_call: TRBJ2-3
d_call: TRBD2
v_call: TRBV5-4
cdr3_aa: CASSFSLADTDTQYF
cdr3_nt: TGTGCCAGCAGCTTCAGTCTAGCGGACACAGATACGCAGTATTTT

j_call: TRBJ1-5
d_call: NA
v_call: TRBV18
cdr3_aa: CASSPSERVEPQHF
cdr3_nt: TGTGCCAGCTCACCCTCCGAGAGGGTAGAGCCCCAGCATTTT

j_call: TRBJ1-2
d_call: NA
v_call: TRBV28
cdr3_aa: CASESLGRSGGYTF
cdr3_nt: TGTGCCAGCGAGTCTCTCGGGCGTAGCGGGGGCTACACCTTC

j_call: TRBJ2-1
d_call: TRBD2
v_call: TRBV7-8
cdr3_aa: CASSWTSGGGYEQFF
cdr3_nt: TGTGCCAGCAGCTGGACTAGCGGGGGAGGATATGAGCAGTTCTTC

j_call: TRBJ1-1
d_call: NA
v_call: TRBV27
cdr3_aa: CASSLSILGGRMNTEAFF
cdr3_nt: TGTGCCAGCAGTTTATCGATATTGGGGGGGAGGATGAACACTGAAGCTTTCTTT

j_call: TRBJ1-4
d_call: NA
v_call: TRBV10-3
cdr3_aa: CAIGGDDNEKLFF
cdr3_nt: TGTGCCATCGGGGGGGACGACAATGAAAAACTGTTTTTT

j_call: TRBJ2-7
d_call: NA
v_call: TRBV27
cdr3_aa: CASSLSGWGLEQYF
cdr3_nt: TGTGCCAGCAGTTTATCAGGGTGGGGGCTCGAGCAGTACTTC

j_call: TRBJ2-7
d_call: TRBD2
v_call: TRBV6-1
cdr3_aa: CASSEAASLGAGTYEQYF
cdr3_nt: TGTGCCAGCAGTGAAGCCGCTAGCCTTGGAGCGGGAACCTACGAGCAGTACTTC

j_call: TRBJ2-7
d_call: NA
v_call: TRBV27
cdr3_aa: CASSLFPGLPEEEQYF
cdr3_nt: TGTGCCAGCAGTTTATTTCCTGGACTCCCGGAGGAAGAGCAGTACTTC

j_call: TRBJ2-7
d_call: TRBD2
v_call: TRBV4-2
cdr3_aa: CASSLKAGAIDEQYF
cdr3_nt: TGTGCCAGCAGCCTTAAAGCGGGAGCTATCGACGAGCAGTACTTC

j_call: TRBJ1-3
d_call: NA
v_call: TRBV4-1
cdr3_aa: CASSQDSGVSGNTIYF
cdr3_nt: TGCGCCAGCAGCCAAGATTCCGGGGTCTCTGGAAACACCATATATTTT

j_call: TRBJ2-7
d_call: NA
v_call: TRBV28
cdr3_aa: CASSLGLASTYEQYF
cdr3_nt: TGTGCCAGCAGTTTAGGCCTAGCGTCTACCTACGAGCAGTACTTC

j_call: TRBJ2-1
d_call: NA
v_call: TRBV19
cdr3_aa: CASSIGSAGSAQFF
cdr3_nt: TGTGCCAGTAGTATCGGTTCGGCGGGTTCGGCGCAGTTCTTC

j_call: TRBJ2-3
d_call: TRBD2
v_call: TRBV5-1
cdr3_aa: CASSLGTSGRGDTQYF
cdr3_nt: TGCGCCAGCAGCTTGGGGACTAGCGGAAGGGGGGATACGCAGTATTTT

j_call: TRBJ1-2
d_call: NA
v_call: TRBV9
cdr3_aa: CASSAPSSSGNRGYTF
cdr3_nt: TGTGCCAGCAGCGCCCCCTCCTCCTCGGGGAACCGCGGCTACACCTTC

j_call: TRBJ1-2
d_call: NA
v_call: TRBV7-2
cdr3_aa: CASSLPADYGYTF
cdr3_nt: TGTGCCAGCAGCTTGCCGGCGGACTATGGCTACACCTTC

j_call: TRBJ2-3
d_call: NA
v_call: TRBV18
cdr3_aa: CASSPRQDLSTDTQYF
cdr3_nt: TGTGCCAGCTCACCAAGACAAGACCTTAGCACAGATACGCAGTATTTT

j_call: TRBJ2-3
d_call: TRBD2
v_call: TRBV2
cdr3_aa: CASRGLAGSTDTQYF
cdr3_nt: TGTGCCAGCAGGGGACTAGCGGGAAGCACAGATACGCAGTATTTT

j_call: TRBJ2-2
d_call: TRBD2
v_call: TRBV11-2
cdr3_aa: CASSLWTSGSVYTGELFF
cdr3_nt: TGTGCCAGCAGCTTATGGACTAGCGGGAGTGTATACACCGGGGAGCTGTTTTTT

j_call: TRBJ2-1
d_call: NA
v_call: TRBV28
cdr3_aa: CASSLISSGFDEQFF
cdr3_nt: TGTGCCAGCAGTTTAATTTCGTCGGGATTTGATGAGCAGTTCTTC

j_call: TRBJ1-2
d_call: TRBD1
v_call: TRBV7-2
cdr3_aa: CASSPDRGLIGYTF
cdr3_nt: TGTGCCAGCAGCCCGGACAGGGGGCTTATAGGCTACACCTTC

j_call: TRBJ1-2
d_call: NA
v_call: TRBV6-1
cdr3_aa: CASDSGRNYGYTF
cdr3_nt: TGTGCCAGTGATTCCGGGAGAAACTATGGCTACACCTTC

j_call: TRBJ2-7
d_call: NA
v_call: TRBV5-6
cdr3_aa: CASSLGPGLPYEQYF
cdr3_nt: TGTGCCAGCAGCTTGGGGCCGGGACTCCCCTACGAGCAGTACTTC

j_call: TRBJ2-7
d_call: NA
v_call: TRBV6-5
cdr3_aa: CASSLLGAYEQYF
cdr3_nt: TGTGCCAGCAGTTTGCTAGGGGCCTACGAGCAGTACTTC